The T cell receptor beta chain under discussion was sequenced for a study of shared clonotypes between healthy human individuals. Looking at the study overall: CD4 naive and CD4 memory each took three plates per donor, while CD8 naive took two and CD8 memory one.

The repertoire was sequenced with immunoSEQ multiplex PCR; TCRdb's copy has only in-frame clones and lacks some. The table includes roughly 2.6 million clones, approximately 90% detected once. Study-level results: Donor clonotype sharing was expected to depend on sequencing depth. Blood was the only sampled material, and tissue repertoires likely differ. Compared with clonotypes that all four donors shared, non-shared clonotypes had lower generation probabilities.

Of note for this clone: Its antigen remains unidentified.

The CDR3 loop spans 13 amino acids. Germline CDR1 is ENHRY and CDR2 is SYGVKD. J gave up 3 bases and V 6 bases, and 4 bases lay outside the gene matches. The receptor comes from a man younger than 35 in good health. The V and J genes are TRBV10-3 and TRBJ2-5; 7 bases are a match to TRBD1. Material: naive CD4+ T cells sorted from blood. Subset defined: CD45RA+ positively selected. The CDR3 coding sequence is TGTGCCATCAGGGGACAGCACGAAGAGACCCAGTACTTC. This translates into CAIRGQHEETQYF.